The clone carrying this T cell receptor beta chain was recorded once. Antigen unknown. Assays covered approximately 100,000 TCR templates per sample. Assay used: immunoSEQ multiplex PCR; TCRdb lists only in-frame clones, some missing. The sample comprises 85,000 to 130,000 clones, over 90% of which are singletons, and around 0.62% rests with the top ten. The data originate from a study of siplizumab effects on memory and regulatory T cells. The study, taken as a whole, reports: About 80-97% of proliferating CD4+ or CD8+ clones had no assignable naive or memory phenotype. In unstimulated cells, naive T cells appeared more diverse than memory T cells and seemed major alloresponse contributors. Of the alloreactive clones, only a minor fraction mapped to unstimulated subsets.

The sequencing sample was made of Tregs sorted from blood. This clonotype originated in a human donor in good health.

This chain's CDR3 is CASSEGAKNIQYF. CDR3 sequence (DNA): TGCGCCAGCAGCGAGGGGGCCAAAAACATTCAGTACTTC. The chain is built from TRBV4-1 and TRBJ2-4; the D call may be TRBD1 or TRBD2 (5 bases each). Trimming pared 5 bases from V and 1 base from J, leaving 6 bases between. Germline V CDR1 and CDR2: MGHRA, YSYEKL. This CDR3 contains 13 residues.